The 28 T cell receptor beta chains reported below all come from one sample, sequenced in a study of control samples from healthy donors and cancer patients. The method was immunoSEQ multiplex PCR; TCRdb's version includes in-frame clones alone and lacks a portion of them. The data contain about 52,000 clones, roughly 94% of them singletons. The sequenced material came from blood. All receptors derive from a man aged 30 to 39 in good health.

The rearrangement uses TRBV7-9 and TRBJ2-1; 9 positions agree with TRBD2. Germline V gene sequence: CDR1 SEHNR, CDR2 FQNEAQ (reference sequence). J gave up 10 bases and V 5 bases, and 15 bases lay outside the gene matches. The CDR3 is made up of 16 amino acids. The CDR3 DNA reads TGTGCCAGCAGCCCTACTGGCGGGAGGGCGCCCCGAGAGCAGTTCTTC. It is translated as CASSPTGGRAPREQFF.

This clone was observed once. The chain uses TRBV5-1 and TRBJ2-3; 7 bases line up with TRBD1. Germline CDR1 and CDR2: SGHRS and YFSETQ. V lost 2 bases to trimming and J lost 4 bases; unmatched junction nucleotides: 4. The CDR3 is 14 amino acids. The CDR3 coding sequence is TGCGCCAGCAGCTTCGGGGACAGACCAGATACGCAGTATTTT. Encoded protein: CASSFGDRPDTQYF.

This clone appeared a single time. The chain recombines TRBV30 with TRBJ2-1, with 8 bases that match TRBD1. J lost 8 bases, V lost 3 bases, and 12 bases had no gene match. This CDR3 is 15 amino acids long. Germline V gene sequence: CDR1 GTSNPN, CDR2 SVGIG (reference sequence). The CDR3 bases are TGTGCCTGGAGAACTGGGGGCCAGACAGGGGATGAGCAGTTCTTC. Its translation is CAWRTGGQTGDEQFF.

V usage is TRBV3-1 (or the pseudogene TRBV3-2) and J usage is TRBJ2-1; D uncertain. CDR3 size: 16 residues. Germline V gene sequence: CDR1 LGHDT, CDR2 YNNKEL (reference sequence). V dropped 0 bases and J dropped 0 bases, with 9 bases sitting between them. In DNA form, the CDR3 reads TGTGCCAGCAGCCAAGACGGTTTTCGCTCCTACAATGAGCAGTTCTTC. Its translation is CASSQDGFRSYNEQFF.

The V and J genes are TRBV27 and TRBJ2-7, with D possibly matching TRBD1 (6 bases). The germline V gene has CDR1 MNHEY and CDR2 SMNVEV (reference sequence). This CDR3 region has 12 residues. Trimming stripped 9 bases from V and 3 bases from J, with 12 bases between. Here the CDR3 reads CARPGQVYEQYF. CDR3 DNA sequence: TGTGCCAGACCGGGACAAGTCTACGAGCAGTACTTC.

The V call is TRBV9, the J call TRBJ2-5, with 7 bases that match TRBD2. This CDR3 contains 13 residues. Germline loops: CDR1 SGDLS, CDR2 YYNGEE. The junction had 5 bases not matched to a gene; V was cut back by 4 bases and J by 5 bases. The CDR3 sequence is CASSLAGFETQYF. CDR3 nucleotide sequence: TGTGCCAGCAGCTTAGCGGGTTTTGAGACCCAGTACTTC.

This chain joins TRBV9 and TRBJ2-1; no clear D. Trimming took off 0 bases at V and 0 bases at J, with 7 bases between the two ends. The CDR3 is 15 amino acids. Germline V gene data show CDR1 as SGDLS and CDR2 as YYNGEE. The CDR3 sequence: CASSVGAVSYNEQFF. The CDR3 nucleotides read TGTGCCAGCAGCGTAGGGGCGGTCTCCTACAATGAGCAGTTCTTC.

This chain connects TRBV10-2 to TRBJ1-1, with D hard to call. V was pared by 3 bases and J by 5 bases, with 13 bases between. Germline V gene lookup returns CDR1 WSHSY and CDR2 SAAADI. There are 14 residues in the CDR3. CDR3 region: CASSDGHKGTEAFF. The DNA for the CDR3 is TGCGCCAGCAGTGACGGCCATAAGGGTACTGAAGCTTTCTTT.

This CDR3 reads CASSTREGWYEQYF. The CDR3 region has the DNA TGTGCCAGCAGTACCCGGGAGGGGTGGTACGAGCAGTACTTC. This chain joins TRBV6-2 or TRBV6-3 and TRBJ2-7, with 8 bases fitting TRBD2. The trim removed 5 bases at V and 4 bases at J, leaving 7 bases unmatched. Germline CDR1 and CDR2: MNHEY and SVGEGT. This CDR3 contains 14 residues.

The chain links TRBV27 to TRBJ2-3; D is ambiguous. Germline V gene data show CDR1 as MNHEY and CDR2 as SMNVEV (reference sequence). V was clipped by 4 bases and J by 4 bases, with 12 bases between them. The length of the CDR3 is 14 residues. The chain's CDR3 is CASSSPHPADTQYF. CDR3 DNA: TGTGCCAGCAGTTCCCCCCACCCCGCAGATACGCAGTATTTT.

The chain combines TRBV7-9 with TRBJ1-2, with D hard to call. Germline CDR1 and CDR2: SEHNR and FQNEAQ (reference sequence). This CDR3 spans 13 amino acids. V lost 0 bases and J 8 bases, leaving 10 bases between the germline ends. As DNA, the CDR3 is TGTGCCAGCAGCTTAGCGGCCGCGGGAGGCTACACCTTC. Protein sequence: CASSLAAAGGYTF.

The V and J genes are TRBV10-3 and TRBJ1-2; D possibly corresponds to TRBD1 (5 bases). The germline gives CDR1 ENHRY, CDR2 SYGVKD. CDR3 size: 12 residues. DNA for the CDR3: TGTGTCCCCGCCCAGGGAGGCTATGGCTACACCTTC. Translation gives CVPAQGGYGYTF.

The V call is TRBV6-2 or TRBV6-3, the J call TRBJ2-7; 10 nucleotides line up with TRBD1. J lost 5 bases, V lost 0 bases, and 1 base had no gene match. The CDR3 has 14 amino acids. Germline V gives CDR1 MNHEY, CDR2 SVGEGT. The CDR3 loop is CASSYSGQGNEQYF. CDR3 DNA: TGTGCCAGCAGTTACTCGGGACAGGGGAACGAGCAGTACTTC.

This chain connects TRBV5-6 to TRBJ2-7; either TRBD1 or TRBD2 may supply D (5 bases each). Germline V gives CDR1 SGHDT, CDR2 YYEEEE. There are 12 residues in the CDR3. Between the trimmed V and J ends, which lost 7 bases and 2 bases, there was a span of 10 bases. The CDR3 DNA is TGTGCCAGCGGGTCGGGGCCCTACGAGCAGTACTTC. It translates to CASGSGPYEQYF.

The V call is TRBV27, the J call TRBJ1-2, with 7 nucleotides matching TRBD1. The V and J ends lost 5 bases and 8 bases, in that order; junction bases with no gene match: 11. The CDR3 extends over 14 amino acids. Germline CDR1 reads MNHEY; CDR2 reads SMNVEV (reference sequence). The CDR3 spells CASSTQDRPGGYTF. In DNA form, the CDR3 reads TGTGCCAGCAGTACCCAGGACAGGCCAGGGGGCTACACCTTC.

The CDR3 here is CASSGTGSYEQYF. The CDR3 nucleotides read TGTGCCAGCAGCGGGACGGGCTCCTACGAGCAGTACTTC. V gene TRBV5-4 combines with J gene TRBJ2-7, with D possibly called TRBD1 or TRBD2 (5 bases each). The CDR3 has 13 amino acids. Germline V CDR1 and CDR2: SGHNT, YYREEE (reference sequence). V lost 4 bases and J lost 0, with 8 bases in between.

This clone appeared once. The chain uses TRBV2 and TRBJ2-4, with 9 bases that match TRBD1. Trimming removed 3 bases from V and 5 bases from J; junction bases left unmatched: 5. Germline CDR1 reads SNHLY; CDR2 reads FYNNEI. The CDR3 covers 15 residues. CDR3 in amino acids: CASSEGGQGQNIQYF. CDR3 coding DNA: TGTGCCAGCAGTGAGGGGGGACAGGGACAAAACATTCAGTACTTC.

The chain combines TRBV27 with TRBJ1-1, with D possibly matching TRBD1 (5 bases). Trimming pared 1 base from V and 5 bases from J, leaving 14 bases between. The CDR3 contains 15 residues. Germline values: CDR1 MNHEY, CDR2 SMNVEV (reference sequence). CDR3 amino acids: CASSLYRGRSTEAFF. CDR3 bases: TGTGCCAGCAGTTTATATCGGGGGAGGAGTACTGAAGCTTTCTTT.

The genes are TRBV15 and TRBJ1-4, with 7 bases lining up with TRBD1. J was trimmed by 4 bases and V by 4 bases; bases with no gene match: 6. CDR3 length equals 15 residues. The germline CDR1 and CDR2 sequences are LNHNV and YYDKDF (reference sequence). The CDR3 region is CATSIPGTDNEKLFF. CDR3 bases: TGTGCCACCAGCATCCCGGGGACAGATAATGAAAAACTGTTTTTT.

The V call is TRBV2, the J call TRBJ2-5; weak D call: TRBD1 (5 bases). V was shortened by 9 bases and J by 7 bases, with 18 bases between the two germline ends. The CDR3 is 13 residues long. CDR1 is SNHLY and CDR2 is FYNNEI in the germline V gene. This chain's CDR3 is CASDKTLTGTQYF. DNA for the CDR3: TGTGCCAGTGACAAAACCCTAACAGGGACCCAGTACTTC.

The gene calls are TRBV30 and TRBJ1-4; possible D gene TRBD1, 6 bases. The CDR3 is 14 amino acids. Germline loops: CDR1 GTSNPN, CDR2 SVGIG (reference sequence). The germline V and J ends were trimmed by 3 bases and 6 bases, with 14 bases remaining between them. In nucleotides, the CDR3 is TGTGCCTGGAGCGGGGGCAGGGCGTATGAAAAACTGTTTTTT. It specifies CAWSGGRAYEKLFF.

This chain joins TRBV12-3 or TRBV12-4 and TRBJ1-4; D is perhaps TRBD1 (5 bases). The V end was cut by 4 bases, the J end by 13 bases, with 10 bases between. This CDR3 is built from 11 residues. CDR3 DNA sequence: TGTGCCAGCAGTTCCGGACAATCACTGTTTTTT. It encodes CASSSGQSLFF.

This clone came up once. In nucleotides, the CDR3 is TGTGCCAGCAGCATACAGGGCTATGGCTACACCTTC. Protein: CASSIQGYGYTF. The chain couples TRBV21-1 to TRBJ1-2; the table's D call of TRBD1 was not tested on the DNA. TRBV21-1 is tagged as a pseudogene. The CDR3 loop spans 12 amino acids.

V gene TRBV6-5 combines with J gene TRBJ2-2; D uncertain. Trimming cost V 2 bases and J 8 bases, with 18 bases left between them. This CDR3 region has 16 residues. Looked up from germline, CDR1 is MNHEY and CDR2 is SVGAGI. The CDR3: CASSYRFLDSDGELFF. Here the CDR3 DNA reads TGTGCCAGCAGTTACCGATTCCTAGACTCGGATGGGGAGCTGTTTTTT.

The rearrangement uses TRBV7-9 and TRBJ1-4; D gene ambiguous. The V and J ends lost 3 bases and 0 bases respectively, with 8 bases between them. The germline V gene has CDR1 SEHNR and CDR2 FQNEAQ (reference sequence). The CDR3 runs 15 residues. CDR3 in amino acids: CASSLDGATNEKLFF. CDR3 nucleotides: TGTGCCAGCAGCTTGGACGGTGCAACTAATGAAAAACTGTTTTTT.

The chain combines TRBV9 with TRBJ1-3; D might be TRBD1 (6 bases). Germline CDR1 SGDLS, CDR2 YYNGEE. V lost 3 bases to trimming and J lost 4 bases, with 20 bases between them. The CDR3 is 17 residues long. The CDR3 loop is CASSGVGAGAQGNTIYF. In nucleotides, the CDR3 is TGTGCCAGCAGCGGAGTAGGGGCAGGGGCTCAGGGAAACACCATATATTTT.

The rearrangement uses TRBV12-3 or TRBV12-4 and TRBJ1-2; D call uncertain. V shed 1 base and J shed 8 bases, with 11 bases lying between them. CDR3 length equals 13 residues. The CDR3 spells CASSLEVQLGYTF. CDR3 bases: TGTGCCAGCAGTTTAGAAGTCCAGCTCGGCTACACCTTC.

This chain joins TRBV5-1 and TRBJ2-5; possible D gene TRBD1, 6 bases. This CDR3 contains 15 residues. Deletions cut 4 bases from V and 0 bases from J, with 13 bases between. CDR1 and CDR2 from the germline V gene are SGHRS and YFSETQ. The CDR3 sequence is CASSPPRDNQETQYF. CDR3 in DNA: TGCGCCAGCAGCCCGCCCAGGGACAACCAAGAGACCCAGTACTTC.